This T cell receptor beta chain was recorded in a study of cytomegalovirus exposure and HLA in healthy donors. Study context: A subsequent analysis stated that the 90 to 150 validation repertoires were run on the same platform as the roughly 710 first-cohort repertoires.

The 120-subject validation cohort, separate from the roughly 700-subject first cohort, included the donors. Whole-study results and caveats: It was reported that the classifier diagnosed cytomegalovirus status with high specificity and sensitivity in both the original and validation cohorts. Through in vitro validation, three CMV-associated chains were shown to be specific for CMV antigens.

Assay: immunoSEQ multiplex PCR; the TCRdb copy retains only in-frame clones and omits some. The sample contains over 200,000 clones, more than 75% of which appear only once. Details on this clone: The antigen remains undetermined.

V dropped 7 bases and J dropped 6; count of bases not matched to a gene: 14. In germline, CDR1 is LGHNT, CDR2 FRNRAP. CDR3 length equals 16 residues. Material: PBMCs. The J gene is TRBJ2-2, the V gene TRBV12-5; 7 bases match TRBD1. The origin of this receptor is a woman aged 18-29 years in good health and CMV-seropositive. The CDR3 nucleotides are TGTGCTAGTGTCCCGAAGACAGGGTCGGTCGCCGGGGAGCTGTTTTTT. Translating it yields CASVPKTGSVAGELFF.